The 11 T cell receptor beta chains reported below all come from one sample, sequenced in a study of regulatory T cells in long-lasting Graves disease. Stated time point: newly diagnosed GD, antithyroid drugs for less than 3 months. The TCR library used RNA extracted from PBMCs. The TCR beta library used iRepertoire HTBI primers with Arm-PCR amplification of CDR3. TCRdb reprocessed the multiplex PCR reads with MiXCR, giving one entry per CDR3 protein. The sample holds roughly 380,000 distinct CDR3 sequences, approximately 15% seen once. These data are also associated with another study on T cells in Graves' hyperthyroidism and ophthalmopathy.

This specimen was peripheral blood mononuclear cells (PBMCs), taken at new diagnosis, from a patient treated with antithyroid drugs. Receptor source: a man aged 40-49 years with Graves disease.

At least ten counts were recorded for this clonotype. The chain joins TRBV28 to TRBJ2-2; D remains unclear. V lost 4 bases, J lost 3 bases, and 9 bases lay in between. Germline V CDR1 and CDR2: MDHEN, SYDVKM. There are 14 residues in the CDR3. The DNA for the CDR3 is TGTGCCAGCAGTTCTTGGGCCGACACCGGGGAGCTGTTTTTT. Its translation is CASSSWADTGELFF.

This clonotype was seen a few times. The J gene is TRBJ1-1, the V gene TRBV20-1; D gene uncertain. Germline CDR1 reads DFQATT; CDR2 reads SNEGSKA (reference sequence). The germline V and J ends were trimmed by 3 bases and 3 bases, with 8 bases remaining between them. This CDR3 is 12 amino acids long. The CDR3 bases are TGCAGTGCTAGGGCTGGGGACACTGAAGCTTTCTTT. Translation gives CSARAGDTEAFF.

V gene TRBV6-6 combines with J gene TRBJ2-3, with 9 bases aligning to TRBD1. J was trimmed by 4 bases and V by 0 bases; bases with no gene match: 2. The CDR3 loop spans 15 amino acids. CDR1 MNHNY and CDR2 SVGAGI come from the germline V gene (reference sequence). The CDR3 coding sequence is TGTGCCAGCAGTTACTCGGGGACAGGGTCAGATACGCAGTATTTT. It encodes CASSYSGTGSDTQYF.

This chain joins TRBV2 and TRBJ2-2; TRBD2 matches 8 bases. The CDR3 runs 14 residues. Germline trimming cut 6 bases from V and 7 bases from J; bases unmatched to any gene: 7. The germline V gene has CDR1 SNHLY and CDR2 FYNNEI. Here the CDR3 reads CASRGTRFSGELFF. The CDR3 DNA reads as TGTGCCAGCAGAGGGACTAGGTTTAGCGGGGAGCTGTTTTTT. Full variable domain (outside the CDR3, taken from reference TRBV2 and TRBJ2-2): EPEVTQTPSHQVTQMGQEVILRCVPISNHLYFYWYRQILGQKVEFLVSFYNNEISEKSEIFDDQFSVERPDGSNFTLKIRSTKLEDSAMYFCASRGTRFSGELFFGEGSRLTVL.

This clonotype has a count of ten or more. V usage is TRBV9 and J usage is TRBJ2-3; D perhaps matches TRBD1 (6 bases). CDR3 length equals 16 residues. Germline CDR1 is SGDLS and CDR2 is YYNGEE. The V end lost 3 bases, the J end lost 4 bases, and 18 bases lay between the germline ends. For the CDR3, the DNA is TGTGCCAGCAGCGCGAACACAGGGCGGATCGCAGATACGCAGTATTTT. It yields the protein CASSANTGRIADTQYF.

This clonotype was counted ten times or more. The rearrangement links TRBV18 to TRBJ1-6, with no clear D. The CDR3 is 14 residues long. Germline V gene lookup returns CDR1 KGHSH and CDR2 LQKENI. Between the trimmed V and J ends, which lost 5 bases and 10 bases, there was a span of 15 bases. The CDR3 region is CASSAERNGSPLHF. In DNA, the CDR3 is TGTGCCAGCTCAGCAGAGCGAAATGGCTCACCCCTCCACTTT. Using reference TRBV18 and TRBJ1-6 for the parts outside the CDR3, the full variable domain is NAGVMQNPRHLVRRRGQEARLRCSPMKGHSHVYWYRQLPEEGLKFMVYLQKENIIDESGMPKERFSAEFPKEGPSILRIQQVVRGDSAAYFCASSAERNGSPLHFGNGTRLTVT.

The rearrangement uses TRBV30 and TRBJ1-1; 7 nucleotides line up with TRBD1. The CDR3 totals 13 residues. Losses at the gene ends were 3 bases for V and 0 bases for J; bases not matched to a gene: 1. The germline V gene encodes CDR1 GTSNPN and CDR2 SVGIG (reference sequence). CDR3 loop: CAWSRGMNTEAFF. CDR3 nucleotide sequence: TGTGCCTGGAGCAGGGGGATGAACACTGAAGCTTTCTTT.

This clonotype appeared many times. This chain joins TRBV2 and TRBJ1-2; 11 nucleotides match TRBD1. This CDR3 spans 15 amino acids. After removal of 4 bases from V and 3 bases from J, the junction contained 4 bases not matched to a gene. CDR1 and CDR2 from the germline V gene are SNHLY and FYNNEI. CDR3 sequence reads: CASSGRTGGHYGYTF. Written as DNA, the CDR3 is TGTGCCAGCAGTGGCCGGACAGGGGGCCACTATGGCTACACCTTC.

This CDR3 is CASRQPGGGVYNEQFF. The CDR3 DNA is TGTGCCAGCAGACAACCTGGGGGTGGGGTCTACAATGAGCAGTTCTTC. The rearrangement links TRBV6-2 or TRBV6-3 to TRBJ2-1, with D perhaps matching TRBD1 or TRBD2 (5 bases each). CDR3 length: 16 amino acids. Trimming left V 6 bases short and J 3 bases short, with 18 bases between. In germline, CDR1 is MNHEY, CDR2 SVGEGT.

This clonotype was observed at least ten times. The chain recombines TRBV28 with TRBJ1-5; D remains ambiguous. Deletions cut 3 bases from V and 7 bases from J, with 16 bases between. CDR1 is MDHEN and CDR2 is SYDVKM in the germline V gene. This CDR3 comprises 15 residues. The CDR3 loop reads CASSFPPRGWQPQHF. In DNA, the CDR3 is TGTGCCAGCAGTTTTCCCCCGCGGGGTTGGCAGCCCCAGCATTTT.

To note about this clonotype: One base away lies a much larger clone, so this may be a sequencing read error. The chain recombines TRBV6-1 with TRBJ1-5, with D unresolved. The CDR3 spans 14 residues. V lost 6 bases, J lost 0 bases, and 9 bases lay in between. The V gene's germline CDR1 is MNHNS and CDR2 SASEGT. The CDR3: CASSLAYSNQPQHF. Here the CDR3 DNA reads TGTGCCAGCAGCTTAGCTTATAGCAATCAGCCCCAGCATTTT.